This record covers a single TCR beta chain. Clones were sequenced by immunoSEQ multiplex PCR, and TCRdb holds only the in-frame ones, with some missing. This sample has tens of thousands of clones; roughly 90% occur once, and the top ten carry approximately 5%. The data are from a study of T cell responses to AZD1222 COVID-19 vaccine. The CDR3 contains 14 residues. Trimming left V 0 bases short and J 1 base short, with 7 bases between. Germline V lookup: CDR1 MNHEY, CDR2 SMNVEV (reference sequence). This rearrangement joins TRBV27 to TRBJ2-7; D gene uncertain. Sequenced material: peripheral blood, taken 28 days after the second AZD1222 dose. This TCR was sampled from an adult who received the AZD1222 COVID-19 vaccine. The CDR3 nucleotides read TGTGCCAGCAGTTTATCGACTCCTTCCTACGAGCAGTACTTC. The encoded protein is CASSLSTPSYEQYF.